This T cell receptor beta chain was obtained from a study of CD8 T cells in Susac syndrome. Germline loops: CDR1 WSHSY, CDR2 SAAADI. Trimming removed 6 bases from V and 5 bases from J; junction bases left unmatched: 6. The CDR3 runs 14 residues. TCR beta sequencing was performed on blood CD8+ and CD4+ T cells. Control patients had untreated stable or active relapsing-remitting multiple sclerosis by revised McDonald criteria. TEMRA cells were FACS-enriched, and CD8+ and CD4+ T cells were isolated negatively. RNA was extracted with the RNeasy kit, and a quantity of roughly 0.5 to 1 ug was reverse transcribed using random hexamers. Across 54 Vbeta and 13 Jbeta, TCR beta CDR3 was amplified with immunoSEQ multiplex PCR. TCRdb fed the immunoSEQ multiplex PCR reads into MiXCR, producing one record per CDR3 protein. The profile covers around 300,000 distinct CDR3 sequences, with approximately 85% appearing a single time and roughly 0.21% taken by the ten largest.

The receptor's source is a human donor with multiple sclerosis. The specimen was CD8+ T cells from PBMCs. The chain recombines TRBV10-2 with TRBJ2-5; 10 bases are shared with TRBD1. DNA for the CDR3: TGCGCCAGCAGAGAGACAGGGGGCCTGGAGACCCAGTACTTC. This gives the protein CASRETGGLETQYF.